Given below is one TCR beta chain in context. With a J-beta primer mix and a sample-barcoded 5' primer, a second PCR ran about 6 to 11 cycles. In TCRdb, the 5' RACE reads were re-called with MiXCR into one record per CDR3 protein. Among 1.2 million to 1.5 million distinct CDR3 sequences listed, 40% to 50% were seen once. This CDR3 comprises 16 residues. The data derive from a study of blood T cells in healthy people across ages. Sequencing was carried out using blood. The clonotype was recovered from a woman between 18 and 29 years old in good health. The rearrangement uses TRBV21-1 and TRBJ1-2. TRBV21-1 is described as a pseudogene. The CDR3 loop is CASSKYPSRSRWGYTF. For the CDR3, the DNA is TGTGCCAGCAGCAAATACCCCAGTAGGAGCCGTTGGGGCTACACCTTC.